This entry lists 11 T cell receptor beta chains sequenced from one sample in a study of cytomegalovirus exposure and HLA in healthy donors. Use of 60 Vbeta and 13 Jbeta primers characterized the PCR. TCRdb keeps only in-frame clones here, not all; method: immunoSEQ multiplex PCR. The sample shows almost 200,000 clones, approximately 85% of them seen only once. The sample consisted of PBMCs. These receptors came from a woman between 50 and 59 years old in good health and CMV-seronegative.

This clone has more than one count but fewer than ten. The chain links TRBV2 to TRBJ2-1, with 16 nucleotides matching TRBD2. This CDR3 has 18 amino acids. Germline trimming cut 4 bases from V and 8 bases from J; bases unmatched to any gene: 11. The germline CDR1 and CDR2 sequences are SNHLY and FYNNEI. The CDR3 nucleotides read TGTGCCAGCAGTGTCCCGGGACTAGCGGGAGGGCCAGGTGATGAGCAGTTCTTC. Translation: CASSVPGLAGGPGDEQFF.

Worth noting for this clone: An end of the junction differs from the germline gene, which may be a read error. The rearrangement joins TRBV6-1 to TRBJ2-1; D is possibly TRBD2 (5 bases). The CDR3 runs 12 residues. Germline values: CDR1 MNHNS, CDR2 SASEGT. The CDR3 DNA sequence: TGTGCCAGCAGTGAATATGGCGGGTCTGGGCTCTTC. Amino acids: CASSEYGGSGLF.

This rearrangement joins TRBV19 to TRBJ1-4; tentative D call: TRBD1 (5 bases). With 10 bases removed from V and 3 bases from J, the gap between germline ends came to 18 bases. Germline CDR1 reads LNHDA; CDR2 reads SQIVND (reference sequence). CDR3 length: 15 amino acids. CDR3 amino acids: CATKGGVSPNEKLFF. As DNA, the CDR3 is TGTGCCACCAAGGGAGGGGTGAGCCCTAATGAAAAACTGTTTTTT. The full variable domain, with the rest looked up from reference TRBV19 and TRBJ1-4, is DGGITQSPKYLFRKEGQNVTLSCEQNLNHDAMYWYRQDPGQGLRLIYYSQIVNDFQKGDIAEGYSVSREKKESFPLTVTSAQKNPTAFYLCATKGGVSPNEKLFFGSGTQLSVL.

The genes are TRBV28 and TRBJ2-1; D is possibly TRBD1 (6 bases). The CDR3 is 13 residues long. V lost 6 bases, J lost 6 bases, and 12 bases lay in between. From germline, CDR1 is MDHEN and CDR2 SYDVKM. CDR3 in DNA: TGTGCCAGCAGATGGGGGCTGGGCAATGAGCAGTTCTTC. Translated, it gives CASRWGLGNEQFF.

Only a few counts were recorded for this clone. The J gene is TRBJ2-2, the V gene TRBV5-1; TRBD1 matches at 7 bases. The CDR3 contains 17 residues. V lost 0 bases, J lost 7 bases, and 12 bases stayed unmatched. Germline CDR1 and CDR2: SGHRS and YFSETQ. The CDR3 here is CASSLGLRTGGIGELFF. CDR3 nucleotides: TGCGCCAGCAGCTTGGGACTACGGACAGGAGGCATCGGGGAGCTGTTTTTT.

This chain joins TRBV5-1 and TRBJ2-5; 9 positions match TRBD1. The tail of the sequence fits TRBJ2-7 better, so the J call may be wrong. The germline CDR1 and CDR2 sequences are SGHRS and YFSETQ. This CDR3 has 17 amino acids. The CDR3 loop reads CASSPGDTGGGMYEQYF. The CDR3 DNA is TGCGCCAGCAGCCCGGGGGACACAGGGGGCGGTATGTACGAGCAGTACTTC.

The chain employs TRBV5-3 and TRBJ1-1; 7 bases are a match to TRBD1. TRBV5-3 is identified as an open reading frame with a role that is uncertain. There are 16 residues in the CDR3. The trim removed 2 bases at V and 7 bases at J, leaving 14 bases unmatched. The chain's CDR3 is CARSLSYGQANLEAFF. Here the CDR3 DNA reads TGTGCCAGAAGCTTATCCTATGGACAGGCAAACCTTGAAGCTTTCTTT.

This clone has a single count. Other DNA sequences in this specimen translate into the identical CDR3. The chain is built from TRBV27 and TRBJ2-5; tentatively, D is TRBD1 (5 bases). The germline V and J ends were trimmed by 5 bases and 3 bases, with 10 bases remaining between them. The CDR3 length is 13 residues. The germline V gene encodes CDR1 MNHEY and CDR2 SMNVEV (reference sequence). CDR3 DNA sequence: TGTGCCAGCAGTGCTACAGGAGAAGAGACCCAGTACTTC. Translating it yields CASSATGEETQYF.

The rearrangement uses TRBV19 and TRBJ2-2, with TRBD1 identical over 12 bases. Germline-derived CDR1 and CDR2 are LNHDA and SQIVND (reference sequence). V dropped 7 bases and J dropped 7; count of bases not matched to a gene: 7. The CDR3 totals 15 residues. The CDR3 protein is CASNWDRGRSGELFF. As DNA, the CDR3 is TGTGCCAGTAATTGGGACAGGGGGCGTAGCGGGGAGCTGTTTTTT. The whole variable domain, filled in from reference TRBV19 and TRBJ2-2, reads DGGITQSPKYLFRKEGQNVTLSCEQNLNHDAMYWYRQDPGQGLRLIYYSQIVNDFQKGDIAEGYSVSREKKESFPLTVTSAQKNPTAFYLCASNWDRGRSGELFFGEGSRLTVL.

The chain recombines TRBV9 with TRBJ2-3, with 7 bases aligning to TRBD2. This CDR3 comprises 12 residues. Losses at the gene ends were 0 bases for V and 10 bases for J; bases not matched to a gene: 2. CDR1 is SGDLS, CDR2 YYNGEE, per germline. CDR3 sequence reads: CASSVVAGAQYF. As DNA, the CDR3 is TGTGCCAGCAGCGTAGTGGCGGGAGCGCAGTATTTT. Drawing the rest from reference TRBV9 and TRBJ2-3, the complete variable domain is DSGVTQTPKHLITATGQRVTLRCSPRSGDLSVYWYQQSLDQGLQFLIQYYNGEERAKGNILERFSAQQFPDLHSELNLSSLELGDSALYFCASSVVAGAQYFGPGTRLTVL.

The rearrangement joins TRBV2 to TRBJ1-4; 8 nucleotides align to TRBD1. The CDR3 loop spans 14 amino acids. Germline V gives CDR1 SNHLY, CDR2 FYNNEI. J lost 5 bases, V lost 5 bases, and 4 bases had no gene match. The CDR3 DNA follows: TGTGCCAGCAGTTACAGGGGGATCAATGAAAAACTGTTTTTT. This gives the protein CASSYRGINEKLFF.